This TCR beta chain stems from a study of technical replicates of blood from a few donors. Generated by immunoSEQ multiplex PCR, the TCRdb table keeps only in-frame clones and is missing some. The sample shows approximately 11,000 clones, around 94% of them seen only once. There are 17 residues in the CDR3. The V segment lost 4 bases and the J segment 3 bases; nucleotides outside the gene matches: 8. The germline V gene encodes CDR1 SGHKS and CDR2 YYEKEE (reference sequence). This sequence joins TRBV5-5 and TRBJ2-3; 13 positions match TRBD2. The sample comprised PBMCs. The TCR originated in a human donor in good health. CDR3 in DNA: TGTGCCAGCAGCCCAACGGGACTAGCGGGACTGACAGATACGCAGTATTTT. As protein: CASSPTGLAGLTDTQYF.